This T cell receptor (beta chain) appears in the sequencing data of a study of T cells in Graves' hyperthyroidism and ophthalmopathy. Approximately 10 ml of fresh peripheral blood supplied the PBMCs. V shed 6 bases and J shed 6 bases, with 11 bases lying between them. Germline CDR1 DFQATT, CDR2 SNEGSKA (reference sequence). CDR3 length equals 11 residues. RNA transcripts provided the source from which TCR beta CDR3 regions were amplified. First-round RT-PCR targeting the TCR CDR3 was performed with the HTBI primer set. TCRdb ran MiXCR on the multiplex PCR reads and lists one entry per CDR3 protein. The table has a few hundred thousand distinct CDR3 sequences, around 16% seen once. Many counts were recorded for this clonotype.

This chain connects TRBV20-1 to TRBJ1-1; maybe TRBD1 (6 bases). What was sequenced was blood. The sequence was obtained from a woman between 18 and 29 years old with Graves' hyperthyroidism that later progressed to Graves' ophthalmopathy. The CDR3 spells CSALRTAEAFF. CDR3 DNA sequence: TGCAGTGCCCTCCGGACAGCTGAAGCTTTCTTT.